This T cell receptor (beta chain) appears in the sequencing data of a study of beta chain features in type 1 diabetes (dated by TCRdb to 2016 to 2018). At the level of the whole study: No differences in mean age, gender distribution, total cell number or subset yield were found between patients and healthy donors. A total of around 110,000,000 sorted cells were examined across all samples, and RNA yield correlated strongly with the number of cells per subset. In the study, TCRB repertoires of sorted circulating CD4+ T cell subsets from recently diagnosed type 1 diabetes patients were compared with those of matched healthy donors. Regulatory and stem cell-like memory subsets were obtained from only 8 patients and about 8 healthy donors, while naive and central memory subsets were obtained from all 30 or so donors. General findings and caveats noted by the study authors: Because small numbers of individuals were included in the HLA sub-analyses, any influence of HLA type on TCRB rearrangement was left unresolved. Naive, central memory and regulatory TCRB repertoires appeared to be more similar among patients than among healthy donors. Because cDNA was sequenced instead of genomic DNA, activated cells with high expression could be over-represented, although the groups did not differ in activation or CD3 levels. At VDJ recombination sites, type 1 diabetes patients had fewer insertions and more deleted nucleotides, which implies abnormalities in thymic rearrangement. Shorter templates might be favored by PCR, yet because patient and control samples were amplified and corrected together, any such skew would affect both groups equally. Type 1 diabetes patients showed a moderate but significant shortening of TCRB CDR3 length in all four CD4+ subsets.

The table lists this clone with a few counts. Its specific antigen is unknown. No base quality values were provided; no much bigger clone lies one nucleotide off. The entire amount of isolated RNA was reverse transcribed using the High Capacity cDNA Reverse Transcription Kit, so the sequenced TCRB transcripts were expressed ones. Naive, central memory and regulatory T cell samples underwent deep immunoSEQ sequencing, averaging roughly 3.4 million total reads per sample. Sorted cells were lysed in RLT buffer, and RNA was extracted using DNase-treated RNeasy Micro or Mini kits according to cell number. To prevent cross-contamination, every cell subset was processed on its own, while patient and healthy donor samples were processed together. The immunoSEQ multiplex PCR was used to amplify TCRB sequences from cDNA, yielding 87-bp fragments that span the CDR3 region. Amplicons were sequenced on the Illumina HiSeq platform. Processing in the source paper ran as follows. Synthetic template baselines were used to correct PCR bias computationally, reads within Hamming distance 2 were collapsed together, and singletons that could not be merged were discarded. Reads were aligned against IMGT to assign V, D and J genes, CDR3 length and insertions or deletions at six rearrangement sites. Within each subset, clonotype counts were normalized to sorted cell number, and only after that were true diversity and Gini coefficients computed with the tcR R package. The overlap coefficient, calculated on TCRB nucleotide sequences, was used to measure repertoire sharing. As a proxy for the pre-selection repertoire, out-of-frame TCRB sequences from naive cells were analyzed. Not all clones reach the TCRdb copy of this immuneACCESS table, which keeps in-frame sequences only. Checked studies attribute under half of the gap to unresolved V genes and leave the rest unexplained. The DNA was the basis for D and trimming; V, J and clone size are from that table. A total of 970,000 or so clones appear in this sample, roughly a sixth of them only once. The ten largest clonotypes hold about 0.02% of the sample.

V trim: 4 bases; J trim: 2 bases; unmatched bases: 2. From its cysteine to its phenylalanine, the CDR3 spans 15 amino acids. The kept DNA is CDR3 alone, 45 bases in frame from the first base. CDR1 and CDR2 (SNHLY, FYNNEI) derive from the germline V gene. Each donor gave one peripheral blood draw, averaging approximately 0.12 L, which was collected into heparinised tubes. A BD FACSAria II and a panel including CD45RO, CCR7, CD25, CD127, CD95 and CD27 were used to sort naive, central memory, regulatory and stem cell-like memory CD4+ T cells. All sorted populations exceeded 95% purity. PBMCs were isolated right away by Lymphoprep density gradient centrifugation and were stained directly, without culture. Samples were stained and sorted in pairs, with one healthy donor and one patient per experiment, so that batch effects were minimized.

Sequenced material: naive CD4+ T cells from blood. The label giving this sample's cell subset or site can be read as: true naive CD4+ T cells. The chain is encoded by TRBV2 joined to TRBJ2-7; a stretch of 13 junction bases matches TRBD2. The clonotype was recovered from a woman under 30 in good health. The DNA sequence is as follows: TGTGCCAGCAGTGGCGGACTAGCGGGAGCCTACGAGCAGTACTTC. It translates to CASSGGLAGAYEQYF.